This TCR beta chain stems from a study of T cells in women clearing cervical HPV infection. The length of the CDR3 is 17 residues. The V and J ends lost 2 bases and 2 bases respectively, with 17 bases between them. The germline gives CDR1 SNHLY, CDR2 FYNNEI. For this clone: Sequencing ends 3 residues short of the CDR3 end; the germline J gene provides the rest.

Sequencing used immunoSEQ multiplex PCR; TCRdb keeps in-frame clones, though not all of them. The sample has roughly 34,000 clones. The V and J genes are TRBV2 and TRBJ2-3; perhaps TRBD2 as D (6 bases). Sequencing was carried out using blood buffy coat. The receptor was isolated from a woman aged 18-69 years with a cervical HPV16 infection that either progressed to CIN3+ or cleared (not recorded which). This chain's CDR3 is CASSERMRGSFTDTQYF. The DNA read from the CDR3 is TGTGCCAGCAGTGAAAGAATGCGGGGCTCCTTCACAGATACG.